This T cell receptor (beta chain) stems from a study of shared clonotypes between healthy human individuals. Whole-study context: Those who served as donors were a couple of women and a few men between the ages of 18 and 49.

On this clone itself: What it binds is not known.

Findings of the study overall: The authors sampled blood alone, and tissue repertoires likely differ.

The material for each subset, its genomic DNA, was split evenly across several immunoSEQ plates. Libraries were prepared by immunoSEQ multiplex PCR; TCRdb keeps only in-frame clonotypes and omits some of them. The sample includes 600,000 or so clones, roughly 98% of them seen just once. From germline, CDR1 is ENHRY and CDR2 SYGVKD. V gave up 8 bases and J gave up 5 bases, with 18 bases separating them. The CDR3 contains 15 residues. As defined, naive CD8 cells were CD45RO-negative and positively selected for CCR7, with terminally differentiated effector memory CD45RA+ cells excluded. The V gene is TRBV10-3, the J gene TRBJ2-2; D is perhaps TRBD2 (8 bases). This TCR was sampled from a man aged 30-40 years in good health. Material for sequencing was naive CD8+ T cells sorted from blood. CDR3 DNA: TGTGCCATCTCCTACAGGGGACTAGGGACCGGGGAGCTGTTTTTT. Amino acid sequence: CAISYRGLGTGELFF.